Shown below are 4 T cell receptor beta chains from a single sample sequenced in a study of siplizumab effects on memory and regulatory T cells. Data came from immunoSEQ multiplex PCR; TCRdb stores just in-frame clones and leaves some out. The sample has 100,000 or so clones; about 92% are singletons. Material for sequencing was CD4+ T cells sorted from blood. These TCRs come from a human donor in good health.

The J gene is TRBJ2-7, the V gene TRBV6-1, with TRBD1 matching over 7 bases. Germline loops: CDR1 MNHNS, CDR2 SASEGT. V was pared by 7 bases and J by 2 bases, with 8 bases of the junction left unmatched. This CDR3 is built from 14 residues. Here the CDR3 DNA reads TGTGCCAGCAAGACTACAGGGGCCGCCTACGAGCAGTACTTC. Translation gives CASKTTGAAYEQYF.

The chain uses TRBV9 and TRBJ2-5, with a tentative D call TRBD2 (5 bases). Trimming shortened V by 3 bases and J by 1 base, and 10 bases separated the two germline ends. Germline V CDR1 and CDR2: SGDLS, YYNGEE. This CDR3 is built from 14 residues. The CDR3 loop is CASSETSIQETQYF. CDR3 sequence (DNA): TGTGCCAGCAGCGAAACTAGTATCCAAGAGACCCAGTACTTC.

CDR3 amino acids: CASSDQGGQPQHF. Written as DNA, the CDR3 is TGTGCCAGCAGTGATCAGGGGGGACAGCCCCAGCATTTT. The rearrangement uses TRBV6-1 and TRBJ1-5; 7 nucleotides line up with TRBD1. V dropped 3 bases and J dropped 7; count of bases not matched to a gene: 3. Germline V gene data show CDR1 as MNHNS and CDR2 as SASEGT. CDR3 length: 13 residues.

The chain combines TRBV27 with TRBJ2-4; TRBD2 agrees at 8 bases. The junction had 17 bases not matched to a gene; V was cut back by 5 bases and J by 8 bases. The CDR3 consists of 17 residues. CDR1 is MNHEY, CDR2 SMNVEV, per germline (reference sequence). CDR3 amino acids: CASSPRTSHGMRYIQYF. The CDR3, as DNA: TGTGCCAGCAGTCCACGGACTAGCCACGGTATGAGGTACATTCAGTACTTC.